Shown below are 25 T cell receptor beta chains from a single sample sequenced in a study of tumor and adjacent non-tumor tissue in lung cancer. RNA was extracted from bulk tissue without any cell sorting. Distant lung tissue was collected more than 3 cm away from the tumor edge. A modified ARM-PCR protocol with three rounds of nested PCR amplified TCRbeta. TCRdb reprocessed the multiplex PCR reads with MiXCR, giving one entry per CDR3 protein. Here the sample spans 100,000 or so distinct CDR3 sequences, about 60% being singletons. Material for sequencing was distant non-tumor lung tissue. All receptors come from a man aged 25-45 years with non-small cell lung cancer.

A remark on this clonotype: A much larger clonotype is one base distant, so this may be a read error. V is TRBV6-5 and J is TRBJ2-7, with TRBD1 matching over 7 bases. The V gene end was trimmed by 7 bases and the J gene end by 8 bases; junction bases not matched to a gene: 5. Germline V gene lookup returns CDR1 MNHEY and CDR2 SVGAGI. The CDR3 sequence is 11 residues long. CDR3 nucleotide sequence: TGTGCCAGCACCGCCAGGGGGAAGCAGTACTTC. It is translated as CASTARGKQYF.

The CDR3 bases are TGTGCCAGCAGCCACCAGGACAGAAACTACGAGCAGTACTTC. Residues: CASSHQDRNYEQYF. The chain has TRBV7-9 and TRBJ2-7, with a tentative D call TRBD1 (6 bases). CDR3 size: 14 residues. Germline CDR1 reads SEHNR; CDR2 reads FQNEAQ (reference sequence). V shed 5 bases and J shed 3 bases, with 14 bases lying between them.

About this clonotype: The junction does not match germline at one end; this may be a read error. CDR3 in amino acids: CASSLTRDGSLLHF. The CDR3, as DNA: TGTGCCAGCAGCTTAACCAGGGATGGGTCACTCCTCCACTTT. The chain is built from TRBV13 and TRBJ1-6; weak D call: TRBD1 (5 bases). The CDR3 consists of 14 residues. Germline lookup yields CDR1 PRHDT and CDR2 FYEKMQ (reference sequence). The full variable domain, in which reference TRBV13 and TRBJ1-6 provide the parts outside the CDR3, is AAGVIQSPRHLIKEKRETATLKCYPIPRHDTVYWYQQGPGQDPQFLISFYEKMQSDKGSIPDRFSAQQFSDYHSELNMSSLELGDSALYFCASSLTRDGSLLHFGNGTRLTVT.

Within the sample, this clonotype is medium-sized (0.01 to 0.1%). The V gene is TRBV11-2, the J gene TRBJ2-3; D is unresolved. V was shortened by 0 bases and J by 2 bases, with 6 bases between the two germline ends. This CDR3 has 14 residues. Germline V gene sequence: CDR1 SGHAT, CDR2 FQNNGV. The CDR3 DNA is TGTGCCAGCAGCTTAGACCCTGCCACAGATACGCAGTATTTT. Protein: CASSLDPATDTQYF.

Points on this clonotype: The junction departs from germline at one end; a sequencing error may be responsible. This chain links TRBV10-3 with TRBJ2-1; D might be TRBD1 (7 bases). Germline V gene data show CDR1 as ENHRY and CDR2 as SYGVKD. The length of the CDR3 is 18 residues. DNA for the CDR3: TGTGCCATCAGTGACCCCCTACTTTCTAGCGAGGGGGCAAATGGGCAGTTCTTC. This encodes CAISDPLLSSEGANGQFF.

Here the CDR3 DNA reads TGTGCCAGCAGCTTATTGGGTGAGCCCCAGCATTTT. Translation gives CASSLLGEPQHF. The rearrangement links TRBV7-6 to TRBJ1-5; D gene uncertain. There are 12 residues in the CDR3. Germline assignment: CDR1 SGHVS and CDR2 FNYEAQ. The ends were cut back, 2 bases at V and 8 bases at J, with 7 bases in the middle.

Concerning this clonotype: Sequence at one end of the junction differs from germline and may be a read error. The V and J genes are TRBV5-4 and TRBJ1-4, with D possibly matching TRBD1 (5 bases). Germline values: CDR1 SGHNT, CDR2 YYREEE (reference sequence). The length of the CDR3 is 15 residues. Written as DNA, the CDR3 is TGTGCCGGCAGTCCCAGTGGGGGTGATAATGAAAAACTGTTTTTT. This sequence encodes CAGSPSGGDNEKLFF.

As for this clonotype: This may stem from a read error, because a much larger clone lies one nucleotide away. V usage is TRBV6-2 or TRBV6-3 and J usage is TRBJ1-2; D not resolved. The V end was cut by 5 bases, the J end by 8 bases, with 15 bases between. The V gene's germline CDR1 is MNHEY and CDR2 SVGEGT. This CDR3 comprises 13 residues. This CDR3 is CASSPNGEFGYTF. The CDR3 coding sequence is TGTGCCAGCAGTCCCAACGGGGAGTTCGGCTACACCTTC.

The V gene is TRBV10-3, the J gene TRBJ1-6; D unclear. The V gene's germline CDR1 is ENHRY and CDR2 SYGVKD. The CDR3 is 15 amino acids. V shed 7 bases and J shed 0 bases, with 10 bases lying between them. The CDR3 here is CAITTYISYNSPLHF. In nucleotides, the CDR3 is TGTGCCATCACCACGTACATCTCCTATAATTCACCCCTCCACTTT.

Turning to this clonotype: A junction end diverges from the germline sequence, so it may reflect a read error. V and J are TRBV11-2 and TRBJ1-1; the D is unclear. The length of the CDR3 is 13 residues. CDR1 and CDR2 (germline): SGHAT, FQNNGV. The CDR3 loop reads CASSPPDNIEVFF. The CDR3 coding sequence is TGTGCCAGCAGCCCACCTGATAACATTGAAGTTTTCTTT. The full variable domain, its missing parts supplied by reference TRBV11-2 and TRBJ1-1, is EAGVAQSPRYKIIEKRQSVAFWCNPISGHATLYWYQQILGQGPKLLIQFQNNGVVDDSQLPKDRFSAERLKGVDSTLKIQPAKLEDSAVYLCASSPPDNIEVFFGQGTRLTVV.

On this clonotype: The missing conserved phenylalanine or tryptophan at the end of this CDR3 makes a read error likely. It is unclear where the CDR3 begins or ends on the DNA, so no DNA is shown, and the CDR3 is as TCRdb lists it. The chain employs TRBV12-3 or TRBV12-4 and TRBJ1-3; the DNA was not compared with TRBD1, the D call given in the table. The CDR3 spans 16 amino acids, including both terminal residues. CDR3 protein: CASSSGQGKAGNTLYS.

This clonotype was seen a single time. Just one base apart from a much larger clone, this may be a read error. The V and J genes are TRBV10-3 and TRBJ2-2; tentative D call: TRBD1 (6 bases). CDR1 and CDR2 (germline): ENHRY, SYGVKD. V was pared by 8 bases and J by 3 bases, with 25 bases between. The CDR3 is 18 residues long. Here the CDR3 reads CAILILIKQGPYTGELFF. CDR3 nucleotide sequence: TGTGCCATCCTCATCCTCATCAAACAGGGTCCTTACACCGGGGAGCTGTTTTTT.

With respect to this clonotype: A read error is possible here, since a much larger clone lies one base away. This chain links TRBV6-2 or TRBV6-3 with TRBJ2-3; D is unresolved. CDR1 is MNHEY, CDR2 SVGEGT, per germline. The CDR3 has 15 residues. CDR3 coding DNA: TGTACCAGCAGTTATGGAGAATCTAGCACAGATACGCAGTATTTT. Translating it yields CTSSYGESSTDTQYF.

This clonotype was seen ten or more times. V gene TRBV29-1 combines with J gene TRBJ2-7; D remains ambiguous. The V gene's germline CDR1 is SQVTM and CDR2 ANQGSEA. The ends were cut back, 4 bases at V and 7 bases at J, with 11 bases in the middle. The length of the CDR3 is 11 residues. The CDR3 here is CSVGTVWEQYF. The CDR3 DNA follows: TGCAGCGTTGGCACCGTATGGGAGCAGTACTTC.

The rearrangement links TRBV19 to TRBJ2-3, with D tentatively TRBD1 or TRBD2 (5 bases each). The CDR3 contains 15 residues. Germline V lookup: CDR1 LNHDA, CDR2 SQIVND (reference sequence). Trimming cost V 10 bases and J 3 bases, with 20 bases left between them. CDR3 sequence reads: CATLPGQAITDTQYF. CDR3 coding DNA: TGTGCCACCTTACCGGGGCAGGCGATAACAGATACGCAGTATTTT.

This clonotype was detected only a few times. This may stem from a read error, because a much larger clone lies one nucleotide away. This CDR3 is CAIRLGNQETQYF. CDR3 nucleotides: TGTGCCATCAGGTTGGGGAACCAAGAGACCCAGTACTTC. V is TRBV10-3 and J is TRBJ2-5; D remains unclear. V was pared by 6 bases and J by 0 bases, with 8 bases between. This CDR3 has 13 amino acids. The germline V gene encodes CDR1 ENHRY and CDR2 SYGVKD.

As for this clonotype: At one of its ends the junction is not consistent with the germline gene, which may arise from a read error. V gene TRBV20-1 combines with J gene TRBJ1-2, with D tentatively TRBD1 (5 bases). CDR3 length equals 15 residues. Germline CDR1 is DFQATT and CDR2 is SNEGSKA (reference sequence). The CDR3 bases are TGCAGTGCTAGAGATCGGGGCGCAGCACCCTACGGCTACATCTTC. It is translated as CSARDRGAAPYGYIF.

Turning to this clonotype: Given a much more abundant clone one base away, this may be a read error. The genes are TRBV20-1 and TRBJ2-1; the match to TRBD2 covers 11 bases. Unmatched junction bases numbered 6, after V lost 7 bases and J lost 4 bases. This CDR3 spans 14 amino acids. The germline gives CDR1 DFQATT, CDR2 SNEGSKA (reference sequence). Written as DNA, the CDR3 is TGCAGTGATCGTACTAGCGGGGGTTACAATGAGCAGTTCTTC. Its protein is CSDRTSGGYNEQFF.

The rearrangement links TRBV7-8 to TRBJ2-3; 7 bases are shared with TRBD2. From germline, CDR1 is SGHVS and CDR2 FQNEAQ. V dropped 1 base and J dropped 2; count of bases not matched to a gene: 9. The CDR3 has 17 amino acids. The CDR3 coding sequence is TGTGCCAGCAGCTTAGTTTTGGGGGGGGTCGCCACAGATACGCAGTATTTT. This gives the protein CASSLVLGGVATDTQYF.

The J gene is TRBJ2-4, the V gene TRBV13, with a tentative D call TRBD1 (6 bases). Germline lookup yields CDR1 PRHDT and CDR2 FYEKMQ (reference sequence). This CDR3 spans 15 amino acids. V was trimmed by 5 bases and J by 1 base, leaving 12 bases between them. DNA of the CDR3: TGTGCCAGCAGCCACAGGGTACGGGCCAAAAACATTCAGTACTTC. As protein: CASSHRVRAKNIQYF. Based on the CDR3 plus reference TRBV13 and TRBJ2-4, the full variable domain is AAGVIQSPRHLIKEKRETATLKCYPIPRHDTVYWYQQGPGQDPQFLISFYEKMQSDKGSIPDRFSAQQFSDYHSELNMSSLELGDSALYFCASSHRVRAKNIQYFGAGTRLSVL.

This chain links TRBV24-1 with TRBJ2-7; 9 nucleotides match TRBD1. The length of the CDR3 is 15 residues. Unmatched junction bases numbered 10, after V lost 5 bases and J lost 6 bases. The germline gives CDR1 KGHDR, CDR2 SFDVKD. CDR3 DNA: TGTGCCACCAGTGGAACGGGACAGGGAGCGGGCGAGCAGTACTTC. It specifies CATSGTGQGAGEQYF.

V is TRBV11-3 and J is TRBJ1-1; possibly TRBD1 for D (5 bases). CDR3 length: 14 amino acids. Trimming cost V 6 bases and J 2 bases, with 13 bases left between them. The germline gives CDR1 SGHNT, CDR2 YENEEA. The CDR3 is CASRPTGGNTEAFF. CDR3 bases: TGTGCCAGCAGGCCAACAGGAGGAAACACTGAAGCTTTCTTT.

Worth noting for this clonotype: Likely a read error: the CDR3 ends without its conserved phenylalanine or tryptophan. The V call is TRBV20-1, the J call TRBJ2-7; D perhaps matches TRBD2 (5 bases). Deletions cut 5 bases from V and 3 bases from J, with 14 bases between. The CDR3 has 13 residues. Germline V gene lookup returns CDR1 DFQATT and CDR2 SNEGSKA (reference sequence). As DNA, the CDR3 is TGCAGTGCTTTAGATCTGAGCGGCTACGAGCAGTACTTA. It is translated as CSALDLSGYEQYL.

This clonotype was picked up many times. V and J are TRBV6-9 and TRBJ1-2; weak D call: TRBD1 (5 bases). The CDR3 is 14 residues long. Deletions cut 8 bases from V and 6 bases from J, with 19 bases between. The germline V gene has CDR1 MNHGY and CDR2 SVAAGI. The CDR3 protein is CASPIQGKGDGYTF. The CDR3 DNA reads as TGTGCCAGCCCCATCCAGGGTAAGGGCGATGGCTACACCTTC.

With respect to this clonotype: Just one base apart from a much larger clone, this may be a read error. The rearrangement uses TRBV29-1 and TRBJ2-2; TRBD1 might be the D (6 bases). The CDR3 runs 16 residues. Per the germline V gene, CDR1 is SQVTM and CDR2 is ANQGSEA. The CDR3 reads CSVELLRDTNSGELFF. The DNA for the CDR3 is TGCAGCGTTGAGTTACTCCGGGACACCAACAGCGGGGAGCTGTTTTTT.